Ten or more counts support the clone carrying this TCR beta chain. The antigen is unknown. Germline assignment: CDR1 LNHNV and CDR2 YYDKDF (reference sequence). The CDR3 totals 14 residues. The ends were cut back, 0 bases at V and 8 bases at J, with 13 bases in the middle. These data belong to a study of identical twins. Template switching created a universal primer site, and the cDNA included unique molecular identifiers. TCRdb redid the calling of the 5' RACE reads with MiXCR, one entry per CDR3 protein. The sample lists about 100,000 distinct CDR3 sequences; about 6.1% were seen once. General observations from the study: Excess sharing between twins was weaker in beta out-of-frame sequences. Cord blood beta clonotypes that were abundant carried fewer insertions, and memory repertoires showed no such trend. Invariant MAIT and iNKT cells could partly confound zero-insertion analyses.

This sequence originates from a woman in her forties or fifties in good health. Sequenced input: memory T cells sorted from blood. The chain combines TRBV15 with TRBJ1-2; a possible D gene is TRBD1 (5 bases). The CDR3 DNA reads as TGTGCCACCAGCAGAGATTCGGGGGAACGAGGCTACACCTTC. Protein product: CATSRDSGERGYTF.